This T cell receptor beta chain is drawn from a study of blood T cell repertoires in COVID-19 (dated by TCRdb to the early 2020s). Background for the entire study: The collaborator samples originated in the United States, Italy and Spain and spanned the acute and convalescent phases of COVID-19. The material from the prospective study consisted of cDNA or gDNA derived from T cells, B-cell-depleted T cells, or PBMCs. Samples came from the ongoing ImmuneRACE study (first 160 participants) plus 1,254 subjects from 6 global collaborators. The repertoires were made available in a free public database intended to serve as a resource for research on the immune response to SARS-CoV-2. Subjects who had been exposed to COVID-19, were actively infected with it, or had recovered from it provided the deeply sampled blood TCRbeta repertoires that made up the dataset. Where HLA class I and class II types were available, the types were taken from metadata supplied by the sample provider, not from assay-based typing. A de-identified subject ID, COVID-19 status, age in years and sex were almost always included in the sample metadata. The research as a whole found: Clinical and demographic metadata were provided uncurated, with the amount varying by source and participant.

The count of this clone is one. It has no known antigen specificity. Base qualities are not recorded, but no much larger clone differs from it by a single base. Whole blood was collected in K2EDTA tubes by collaborating institutions according to the institutions' own protocols. Collaborator samples were shipped for TCRbeta analysis as frozen whole blood, isolated PBMCs, or DNA extracted from either sample type. TCRbeta CDR3 regions were amplified from genomic DNA by means of the immunoSEQ Assay, a bias-controlled multiplex PCR. Per the source publication's procedure: The number of nucleated cells in each sample was estimated by amplification of reference gene primers within the assay. To quantify the absolute abundance of each unique TCRbeta CDR3 rearrangement, sequence reads were collapsed and filtered. Productive Simpson clonality was computed per sample as the square root of Simpson's diversity index over productive rearrangements. TCRdb took this table from immuneACCESS and kept in-frame rearrangements with V and J called. Such tables lack part of the clones; where checked against another copy, unresolved V genes explain under half of the gap, and the rest is unexplained. V, J and clone size reflect that table, while D and trimming were determined from the DNA. For this sample there are more than 250,000 clones; 86% appear just once. Under 2% of the sample belongs to the ten largest clones.

The V and J ends are trimmed by 3 bases and 7 bases, leaving 16 bases between them. The germline V gene gives CDR1 as MNHNS and CDR2 as SASEGT. The CDR3 measures 15 amino acids from cysteine to phenylalanine. Just the 45-base CDR3 DNA is kept, in frame starting at base 1. This receptor chain uses TRBV6-1 and TRBJ2-1, with no reliable assignment of the D segment. The TCR was taken from a woman in her forties or fifties with acute or convalescent COVID-19. The sequenced sample was peripheral blood. The DNA reads as follows: TGTGCCAGCAGTGAGGCCCCGTCCCCATCAAATGAGCAGTTCTTC. It codes for CASSEAPSPSNEQFF.